The clone carrying this TCR beta chain was picked up one time. Antigen specificity is unknown. Produced via immunoSEQ multiplex PCR; TCRdb's table is partial and in-frame only. Counted here are roughly 590,000 clones, around 95% occurring once; the ten biggest clones make up around 0.11%. This sample was included in a study of shared clonotypes between healthy human individuals. Across the whole study: A donor's plate count was three for CD4 naive and three for CD4 memory; CD8 naive had two and CD8 memory one. Study findings and constraints: Genetic and exposure-history diversity was limited by the small donor number.

V was clipped by 5 bases and J by 4 bases, with 11 bases between them. The germline gives CDR1 SNHLY, CDR2 FYNNEI. The CDR3 runs to 14 residues. Positive CCR7 selection of CD45RO-negative cells yielded the naive CD8 cells, and terminally differentiated effector memory CD45RA+ cells were excluded. The donor population consisted of healthy HIV-negative adults with no recent acute infections or vaccinations. The receptor was derived from a woman aged 25 to 45 in good health. The material sequenced was naive CD8+ T cells sorted from blood. The J gene is TRBJ1-4, the V gene TRBV2; D remains unclear. The CDR3 DNA reads TGTGCCAGCAGTCCGCCGGAGAGTAATGAAAAACTGTTTTTT. It is translated as CASSPPESNEKLFF.